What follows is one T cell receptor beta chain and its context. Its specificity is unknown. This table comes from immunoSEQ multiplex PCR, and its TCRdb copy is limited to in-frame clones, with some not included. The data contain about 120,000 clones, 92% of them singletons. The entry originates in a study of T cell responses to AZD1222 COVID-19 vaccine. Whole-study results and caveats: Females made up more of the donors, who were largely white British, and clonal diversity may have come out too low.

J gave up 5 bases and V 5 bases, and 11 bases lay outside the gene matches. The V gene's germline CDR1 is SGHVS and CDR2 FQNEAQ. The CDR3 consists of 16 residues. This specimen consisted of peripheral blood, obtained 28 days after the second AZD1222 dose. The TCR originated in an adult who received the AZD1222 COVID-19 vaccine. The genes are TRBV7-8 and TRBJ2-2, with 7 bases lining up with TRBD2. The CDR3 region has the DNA TGTGCCAGCAGCCCGAGGCGGGGGTCCGTGACCGGGGAGCTGTTTTTT. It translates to CASSPRRGSVTGELFF.